These 22 T cell receptor beta chains share one sample of origin, sequenced in a study of blood T cell repertoires in COVID-19. This table comes from immunoSEQ multiplex PCR, and its TCRdb copy is limited to in-frame clones, with some not included. The sample lists fewer than 350,000 clones, roughly nine tenths occurring once. The sequencing sample was made of PBMCs or T cells enriched from blood (not recorded which). All receptors come from a middle-aged woman who had recovered from COVID-19.

The chain couples TRBV2 to TRBJ2-2, with TRBD2 as a possible D gene (5 bases). Germline assignment: CDR1 SNHLY and CDR2 FYNNEI. This CDR3 spans 19 amino acids. Trimming removed 3 bases from V and 0 bases from J, with 20 bases in between. CDR3 bases: TGTGCCAGCAGTGAGTCCGGGATCGACTGGTCCGCGAACACCGGGGAGCTGTTTTTT. This codes for CASSESGIDWSANTGELFF.

This sequence joins TRBV6-5 and TRBJ1-6; D gene unclear. Germline CDR1 reads MNHEY; CDR2 reads SVGAGI. The length of the CDR3 is 14 residues. The ends were cut back, 2 bases at V and 7 bases at J, with 9 bases in the middle. The CDR3: CASSYGGSNSPLHF. In DNA, the CDR3 is TGTGCCAGCAGTTACGGAGGCTCCAATTCACCCCTCCACTTT.

J is TRBJ1-3 and V is TRBV29-1; no definite D call. V was pared by 5 bases and J by 4 bases, with 6 bases between. The germline gives CDR1 SQVTM, CDR2 ANQGSEA. The CDR3 has 11 amino acids. The CDR3 DNA follows: TGCAGCGTTTTCGCGGGAAACACCATATATTTT. It codes for CSVFAGNTIYF. Based on the CDR3 plus reference TRBV29-1 and TRBJ1-3, the full variable domain is SAVISQKPSRDICQRGTSLTIQCQVDSQVTMMFWYRQQPGQSLTLIATANQGSEATYESGFVIDKFPISRPNLTFSTLTVSNMSPEDSSIYLCSVFAGNTIYFGEGSWLTVV.

V gene TRBV7-3 combines with J gene TRBJ2-1; the match to TRBD1 covers 7 bases. Germline assignment: CDR1 SGHTA and CDR2 FQGTGA. The CDR3 length is 13 residues. J lost 12 bases, V lost 2 bases, and 7 bases had no gene match. The CDR3 spells CASSLGQDLAQFF. Here the CDR3 DNA reads TGTGCCAGCAGCTTAGGACAGGACCTCGCGCAGTTCTTC.

This chain connects TRBV7-9 to TRBJ1-1, with D hard to call. Germline V lookup: CDR1 SEHNR, CDR2 FQNEAQ (reference sequence). Trimming left V 4 bases short and J 1 base short, with 19 bases between. CDR3 length equals 17 residues. The CDR3: CASSSPVGGRENTEAFF. DNA for the CDR3: TGTGCCAGCAGCTCCCCCGTTGGAGGCAGAGAGAACACTGAAGCTTTCTTT.

The chain uses TRBV7-9 and TRBJ1-1; TRBD1 might be the D (5 bases). Per germline, CDR1 SEHNR and CDR2 FQNEAQ (reference sequence). This CDR3 has 13 residues. The V end was cut by 6 bases, the J end by 1 base, with 9 bases between. The DNA of the CDR3 is TGTGCCAGCAGGTCGACAGCGAACACTGAAGCTTTCTTT. Its protein product is CASRSTANTEAFF.

In its sample, this clone was seen a few times. The V call is TRBV10-2, the J call TRBJ2-7; 8 nucleotides agree with TRBD2. The CDR3 extends over 13 amino acids. Germline V lookup: CDR1 WSHSY, CDR2 SAAADI. V lost 6 bases and J lost 4; bases outside the gene matches: 5. In nucleotides, the CDR3 is TGCGCCAGCAGATTAGCGGGATTTTACGAGCAGTACTTC. Encoded protein: CASRLAGFYEQYF.

This sequence joins TRBV2 and TRBJ1-4; 8 bases agree with TRBD1. J lost 0 bases, V lost 5 bases, and 2 bases had no gene match. The CDR3 is 15 amino acids. CDR1 is SNHLY, CDR2 FYNNEI, per germline. CDR3: CASSYRGATNEKLFF. DNA of the CDR3: TGTGCCAGCAGTTACAGGGGGGCAACTAATGAAAAACTGTTTTTT.

In regard to this clone: Other DNA sequences in this specimen translate into the identical CDR3. The chain employs TRBV12-3 or TRBV12-4 and TRBJ1-5; D is unresolved. The CDR3 is 12 residues long. Trimming pared 6 bases from V and 4 bases from J, leaving 7 bases between. The CDR3 nucleotides are TGTGCCAGCAGCTTCGGGAATCAGCCCCAGCATTTT. It codes for CASSFGNQPQHF.

The chain carries TRBV4-2 and TRBJ2-3; D possibly corresponds to TRBD1 (5 bases). The CDR3 extends over 16 amino acids. CDR1 and CDR2 from the germline V gene are LGHNA and YNFKEQ. The V end was cut by 0 bases, the J end by 6 bases, with 16 bases between. The CDR3 DNA follows: TGTGCCAGCAGCCAAGATAGGGCAGGGATGGGGGATACGCAGTATTTT. This sequence encodes CASSQDRAGMGDTQYF.

The CDR3 DNA follows: TGCGCCAGCAGCTTCCGGACAGACCAAGAGACCCAGTACTTC. Its protein product is CASSFRTDQETQYF. The chain combines TRBV5-1 with TRBJ2-5; D is possibly TRBD1 (6 bases). V was pared by 2 bases and J by 0 bases, with 8 bases between. The length of the CDR3 is 14 residues. The germline V gene has CDR1 SGHRS and CDR2 YFSETQ.

The chain employs TRBV7-2 and TRBJ2-3; D is possibly TRBD2 (5 bases). V gave up 6 bases and J gave up 4 bases, with 14 bases separating them. Germline loops: CDR1 SGHTA, CDR2 FQGNSA. The CDR3 spans 14 residues. As DNA, the CDR3 is TGTGCCAGCAGAATGGGAGCGGCCTCAGATACGCAGTATTTT. Translating gives CASRMGAASDTQYF.

This clone was observed a single time. The CDR3, as DNA: TGTGCCAGCAGTTACTCGGGTCAGGGCAGTCAGCCCCAGCATTTT. Translating gives CASSYSGQGSQPQHF. V and J are TRBV6-6 and TRBJ1-5; the D gene is possibly TRBD1 (5 bases). Germline lookup yields CDR1 MNHNY and CDR2 SVGAGI (reference sequence). The CDR3 has 15 residues. Trimming removed 0 bases at V and 6 bases at J, with 12 bases between.

The chain is built from TRBV7-2 and TRBJ2-5, with 8 bases lining up with TRBD1. Losses at the gene ends were 5 bases for V and 4 bases for J; bases not matched to a gene: 0. The CDR3 length is 12 residues. Germline CDR1 reads SGHTA; CDR2 reads FQGNSA. DNA for the CDR3: TGTGCCAGCAGCGACAGGGGAGAGACCCAGTACTTC. It yields the protein CASSDRGETQYF.

This chain connects TRBV5-6 to TRBJ2-1, with 9 positions matching TRBD2. The CDR3 has 16 amino acids. The germline CDR1 and CDR2 sequences are SGHDT and YYEEEE. Trimming took 4 bases from V and 9 from J; bases not matched to a gene: 14. The CDR3 nucleotides read TGTGCCAGCAGCACCCTAGCGGGAAGTTTGTCTATTGAGCAGTTCTTC. This gives the protein CASSTLAGSLSIEQFF.

The V call is TRBV3-1 (or the pseudogene TRBV3-2), the J call TRBJ1-5; weak D call: TRBD1 (5 bases). Trimming left V 2 bases short and J 9 bases short, with 8 bases between. Germline V gives CDR1 LGHDT, CDR2 YNNKEL (reference sequence). The length of the CDR3 is 12 residues. In DNA form, the CDR3 reads TGTGCCAGCAGCCAACCCCAGGGGCCCCAGCATTTT. This gives the protein CASSQPQGPQHF.

The genes are TRBV12-3 or TRBV12-4 and TRBJ1-2; D gene uncertain. The CDR3 loop spans 13 amino acids. V was cut by 8 bases and J by 0 bases, with 10 bases left in between. CDR3 amino acids: CASASSANYGYTF. The CDR3 DNA reads TGTGCCAGCGCCTCGAGCGCTAACTATGGCTACACCTTC.

This chain uses TRBV5-6 with TRBJ2-2, with 15 bases identical to TRBD2. The CDR3 runs 19 residues. The germline CDR1 and CDR2 sequences are SGHDT and YYEEEE. V was pared by 1 base and J by 5 bases, with 9 bases of the junction left unmatched. The CDR3 DNA is TGTGCCAGCAGCTTGATGGGACTAGCGGGAGGAGGAGGTACCGGGGAGCTGTTTTTT. This gives the protein CASSLMGLAGGGGTGELFF.

The chain uses TRBV27 and TRBJ1-3; D might be TRBD1 (5 bases). The germline V gene encodes CDR1 MNHEY and CDR2 SMNVEV (reference sequence). CDR3 length equals 14 residues. The V and J ends lost 4 bases and 4 bases respectively, with 11 bases between them. This CDR3 is CASSYRQGGNTIYF. CDR3 sequence (DNA): TGTGCCAGCAGTTATCGGCAGGGAGGAAACACCATATATTTT.

The chain links TRBV28 to TRBJ2-3; 12 nucleotides agree with TRBD2. The length of the CDR3 is 19 residues. Germline V lookup: CDR1 MDHEN, CDR2 SYDVKM. The ends lost 7 bases at V and 0 bases at J; junction bases unmatched: 14. In DNA, the CDR3 is TGTGCCAGCATCGTCGGGGGACTAGCGGGTGATACCAGCACAGATACGCAGTATTTT. This translates into CASIVGGLAGDTSTDTQYF.

This CDR3 is CASSPGLAVVEGGYEQYF. The CDR3 nucleotides read TGTGCCAGCTCACCGGGACTAGCGGTAGTCGAGGGTGGCTACGAGCAGTACTTC. The chain is built from TRBV18 and TRBJ2-7; 11 bases are shared with TRBD2. V was pared by 3 bases and J by 3 bases, with 13 bases of the junction left unmatched. The V gene's germline CDR1 is KGHSH and CDR2 LQKENI. The length of the CDR3 is 18 residues.

V gene TRBV28 combines with J gene TRBJ1-5; D is unclear. The germline V and J ends were trimmed by 2 bases and 5 bases, with 7 bases remaining between them. The CDR3 runs to 13 residues. Germline-derived CDR1 and CDR2 are MDHEN and SYDVKM. This CDR3 reads CASSLLADQPQHF. CDR3 nucleotides: TGTGCCAGCAGTTTACTAGCCGATCAGCCCCAGCATTTT.